The TCR beta chain under discussion was sequenced for a study of metastatic and nonmetastatic thyroid tumors. Study information: For malignant and benign thyroid patients, tumor or nodule tissue and blood were the sources whose repertoires were compared. Study-level points and caveats: It was reportedly found that TCR beta diversity was significantly higher in malignant thyroid tumors than in benign nodules, a difference seen in both blood and tumor samples.

The CDR3 is 16 amino acids. V lost 5 bases, J lost 0 bases, and 9 bases stayed unmatched. Germline V gene sequence: CDR1 MNHEY, CDR2 SMNVEV (reference sequence). TCRdb re-clonotyped the PCR reads via MiXCR. Found here are around 19,000 clones, 34% of them singletons; the top ten hold 10%. In the case of this clone: No antigen is known for it.

No patient received treatment before thyroid surgery. Sequenced: tumor tissue. This chain joins TRBV27 and TRBJ1-2, with 7 nucleotides matching TRBD1. This receptor was taken from a male donor with papillary thyroid cancer or a benign thyroid nodule (not recorded which). Some clones in this sample may be carry-over from other donors' samples. CDR3 loop: CASSPWRQGANYGYTF. CDR3 DNA: TGTGCCAGCAGTCCATGGAGACAGGGAGCTAACTATGGCTACACCTTC.